The rows below give T cell receptor beta chains drawn from one sample of a study of post-analysis software for immune sequencing data. One entry per CDR3 protein results from TCRdb running MiXCR on the PCR reads. The data contain almost 700,000 distinct CDR3 sequences, over 45% of them seen just once; the ten biggest clones take up roughly 12%. The specimen sequenced was blood. The receptors were gathered from a girl aged 2-15 years with multiple sclerosis. Each CDR3 is given with its conserved first and last residue. A D gene is named only where the DNA matches it firmly. Part of the rows lack a size; the others show once, few, many or a class for expanded clones.

D,size,V,J,CDR3,DNA
.,few,TRBV7-2,TRBJ1-2,CASSLVGYGYTF,TGTGCCAGCAGCTTAGTGGGCTATGGCTACACCTTC
.,.,TRBV27,TRBJ2-5,CASSFGGPETQYF,TGTGCCAGCAGTTTTGGGGGTCCGGAGACCCAGTACTTC
TRBD1,few,TRBV18,TRBJ2-5,CASSPSGRGETQYF,TGTGCCAGCTCACCAAGTGGCAGGGGGGAGACCCAGTACTTC
.,.,TRBV7-9,TRBJ2-6,CASSSPWVGAGANVLTF,TGTGCCAGCAGCTCCCCCTGGGTAGGGGCTGGGGCCAACGTCCTGACTTTC
.,.,TRBV6-2/TRBV6-3,TRBJ1-2,CASRPGPRSNYGYTF,TGTGCCAGCAGACCCGGGCCCAGATCTAACTATGGCTACACCTTC
.,.,TRBV20-1,TRBJ2-5,CSVKGEYQETQYF,TGCAGCGTGAAGGGGGAGTACCAAGAGACCCAGTACTTC
.,.,TRBV7-2,TRBJ2-1,CASRPDAREETQFF,TGTGCCAGCAGACCCGACGCCCGCGAAGAGACCCAGTTCTTC
TRBD1,.,TRBV4-3,TRBJ1-2,CASSQDPRDRAYGYTF,TGCGCCAGCAGCCAAGACCCCCGGGACAGGGCCTATGGCTACACCTTC
.,.,TRBV15,TRBJ1-2,CATSREGWDGYTF,TGTGCCACCAGCAGAGAAGGTTGGGATGGCTACACCTTC
TRBD1,.,TRBV9,TRBJ2-7,CASSVGGDRVHEQYF,TGTGCCAGCAGCGTAGGTGGGGACAGGGTCCACGAGCAGTACTTC
TRBD2,.,TRBV6-2/TRBV6-3,TRBJ2-5,CASSPRLAGAGETQYF,TGTGCCAGCAGTCCTCGCCTAGCGGGAGCCGGGGAGACCCAGTACTTC
TRBD1,.,TRBV18,TRBJ2-1,CASSPGRTGEQFF,TGTGCCAGCTCACCAGGCAGGACAGGGGAGCAGTTCTTC
.,few,TRBV20-1,TRBJ2-1,CSARNPPSAHNEQFF,TGCAGTGCTAGAAACCCTCCCTCGGCACACAATGAGCAGTTCTTC
.,.,TRBV7-2,TRBJ2-3,CASSFRGLDTQYF,TGTGCCAGCAGCTTCCGGGGGTTAGATACGCAGTATTTT
.,few,TRBV29-1,TRBJ2-3,CSVEEAGTDTQYF,TGCAGCGTTGAGGAGGCGGGCACAGATACGCAGTATTTT
.,.,TRBV29-1,TRBJ2-1,CSVESGEQFF,TGCAGCGTTGAGAGTGGTGAGCAGTTCTTC
TRBD2,.,TRBV2,TRBJ2-4,CAIGTSEKNIQYF,TGTGCCATAGGGACTAGCGAGAAAAACATTCAGTACTTC
.,.,TRBV24-1,TRBJ2-3,CATSEGSFADTQYF,TGTGCCACCAGTGAAGGGTCGTTCGCAGATACGCAGTATTTT
.,.,TRBV5-1,TRBJ1-2,CASSPTADATDGYTF,TGCGCCAGCAGCCCGACTGCGGACGCCACCGATGGCTACACCTTC
TRBD1,.,TRBV11-2,TRBJ2-5,CASSSRQGEGEQYF,TGTGCCAGCAGCTCGCGACAGGGAGAAGGAGAGCAGTACTTC
.,.,TRBV10-3,TRBJ2-5,CAISDTGEIQYF,TGTGCCATCAGTGATACTGGGGAGATCCAGTACTTC
TRBD2,.,TRBV27,TRBJ2-7,CASSSFFSRLAGHEQYF,TGTGCCAGCAGTTCGTTCTTCTCTCGTCTAGCGGGACACGAGCAGTACTTC
TRBD1,.,TRBV5-5,TRBJ2-1,CASSFTQGAGIDEQFF,TGTGCCAGCAGCTTCACTCAGGGGGCAGGTATCGATGAGCAGTTCTTC
TRBD2,.,TRBV3-1,TRBJ2-5,CASSQALAGGTRAQYF,TGTGCCAGCAGCCAAGCTTTAGCGGGAGGCACCAGGGCCCAGTACTTC
TRBD1,few,TRBV29-1,TRBJ2-7,CSAVGQSYEQYF,TGCAGCGCCGTGGGACAGAGCTACGAGCAGTACTTC
.,.,TRBV7-2,TRBJ1-5,CASSPRSALGPQHF,TGTGCCAGCAGCCCCCGCTCGGCTTTAGGACCCCAGCATTTT
.,few,TRBV5-1,TRBJ2-1,CASSGASGPYNEQFF,TGCGCCAGCAGCGGGGCCTCGGGGCCCTACAATGAGCAGTTCTTC
TRBD1,few,TRBV6-2/TRBV6-3,TRBJ2-1,CASSNRGRQFF,TGTGCCAGCAGTAACAGGGGACGGCAGTTCTTC
TRBD2,.,TRBV7-9,TRBJ2-3,CASSPTSGGLWTQYF,TGTGCCAGCAGCCCGACTAGCGGGGGATTGTGGACGCAGTATTTT
.,.,TRBV6-6,TRBJ1-2,CASSYAGQGGYGYTF,TGTGCCAGCAGTTACGCGGGGCAGGGAGGCTATGGCTACACCTTC
.,.,TRBV6-2/TRBV6-3,TRBJ2-5,CASSDVGDRQETQYF,TGTGCCAGCAGTGACGTAGGGGACCGCCAAGAGACCCAGTACTTC
.,once,TRBV10-3,TRBJ2-4,CAISEELARGIQYF,TGTGCCATCAGTGAGGAACTAGCCCGGGGCATTCAGTACTTC
.,.,TRBV18,TRBJ2-7,CASSTLTCTHSCEQYF,TGTGCCAGCTCAACTCTGACATGCACCCATTCTTGCGAGCAGTACTTC
.,.,TRBV10-3,TRBJ2-3,CAISDRRAGTDTQYF,TGTGCCATCAGTGATCGCAGGGCTGGCACAGATACGCAGTATTTT
.,.,TRBV5-1,TRBJ2-7,CASSSIIGKPYEQYF,TGCGCCAGCAGCTCGATTATTGGCAAACCTTACGAGCAGTACTTC
.,.,TRBV20-1,TRBJ2-5,CSARGTEKETQYF,TGCAGTGCTAGGGGCACTGAGAAAGAGACCCAGTACTTC
.,.,TRBV12-3/TRBV12-4,TRBJ1-6,CASTDSLNSPLHF,TGTGCCAGCACGGACAGCCTGAATTCACCCCTCCACTTT
.,once,TRBV10-3,TRBJ2-7,CAISETTNSYEQYF,TGTGCCATCAGTGAGACGACAAACTCCTACGAGCAGTACTTC
TRBD2,.,TRBV5-1,TRBJ2-7,CASSLPRGTSGRILEQYF,TGCGCCAGCAGCCTGCCCAGGGGGACTAGCGGGAGGATCCTCGAGCAGTACTTC